This T cell receptor beta chain was found in a study of preoperative IRX-2 immunotherapy in early breast cancer. This CDR3 has 14 residues. Germline V gives CDR1 SQVTM, CDR2 ANQGSEA. The ends were cut back, 4 bases at V and 5 bases at J, with 17 bases in the middle. Specified treatment: preoperative locoregional IRX-2 cytokine immunotherapy. Only in-frame clones appear in the TCRdb table, and some are missing; sequencing was by immunoSEQ multiplex PCR. The repertoire holds more than 35,000 clones, approximately 80% seen once, with approximately 1.1% in the top ten. Specimen: tumor tissue, collected after IRX-2 immunotherapy. This TCR was recovered from a human donor with breast cancer. The chain uses TRBV29-1 and TRBJ2-5; TRBD2 is a possible D gene (6 bases). The CDR3 loop is CSVVGDFLSETQYF. The CDR3, as DNA: TGCAGCGTTGTTGGGGACTTCCTTTCGGAGACCCAGTACTTC.